Listed below are T cell receptor beta chains from one sample, sequenced in a study of blood T cell repertoires in COVID-19. Sequencing was performed with immunoSEQ multiplex PCR; in TCRdb, only in-frame clones are kept and a portion is missing. The sample lists around 130,000 clones; about 83% were seen once. The sample taken for sequencing was peripheral blood. The source of these receptors is a man in his fifties or sixties with acute or convalescent COVID-19. Both conserved end residues are part of each CDR3. D genes are given only for firm matches. Clone size is stated in some rows and not others, as once, few, many or a class when expanded.

J: TRBJ1-1; D: -; size: -; V: TRBV3-1/TRBV3-2; CDR3: CASSPRGAKSTEAFF; DNA: TGTGCCAGCTCCCCGCGGGGGGCAAAGTCCACTGAAGCTTTCTTT
J: TRBJ2-3; D: -; size: -; V: TRBV19; CDR3: CASSIGGTTDTQYF; DNA: TGTGCCAGTAGTATTGGGGGCACTACAGATACGCAGTATTTT
J: TRBJ2-5; D: -; size: -; V: TRBV27; CDR3: CASSLSDGKETQYF; DNA: TGTGCCAGCAGTTTATCAGACGGGAAAGAGACCCAGTACTTC
J: TRBJ2-1; D: TRBD2; size: once; V: TRBV7-9; CDR3: CASSPLAGYNEQFF; DNA: TGTGCCAGCAGCCCACTAGCGGGGTACAATGAGCAGTTCTTC
J: TRBJ2-2; D: TRBD1; size: -; V: TRBV24-1; CDR3: CATSDHNGQAVTGELFF; DNA: TGTGCCACCAGTGACCACAATGGACAGGCCGTCACCGGGGAGCTGTTTTTT
J: TRBJ1-5; D: -; size: few; V: TRBV2; CDR3: CASSEAGVVGNQPQHF; DNA: TGTGCCAGCAGTGAAGCCGGGGTTGTAGGCAATCAGCCCCAGCATTTT
J: TRBJ1-2; D: TRBD1; size: -; V: TRBV5-1; CDR3: CASSLTGTGDGYTF; DNA: TGCGCCAGCAGCTTGACCGGGACAGGGGATGGCTACACCTTC
J: TRBJ2-7; D: TRBD1; size: -; V: TRBV19; CDR3: CASSTDRGYEQYF; DNA: TGTGCCAGTAGTACCGACAGGGGCTACGAGCAGTACTTC
J: TRBJ2-3; D: -; size: -; V: TRBV7-2; CDR3: CASGGRDADTQYF; DNA: TGTGCCAGCGGTGGGCGGGACGCAGATACGCAGTATTTT
J: TRBJ2-5; D: TRBD1; size: -; V: TRBV5-4; CDR3: CASSPGTGQETQYF; DNA: TGTGCCAGCAGCCCGGGGACAGGGCAAGAGACCCAGTACTTC
J: TRBJ2-1; D: -; size: -; V: TRBV27; CDR3: CASSQFPLSVSSYNEQFF; DNA: TGTGCCAGCAGTCAATTCCCTCTTTCGGTGAGCTCCTACAATGAGCAGTTCTTC
J: TRBJ2-1; D: TRBD1; size: -; V: TRBV6-5; CDR3: CASSYSVQGADEQFF; DNA: TGTGCCAGCAGTTACTCAGTCCAGGGGGCGGATGAGCAGTTCTTC
J: TRBJ1-1; D: -; size: -; V: TRBV18; CDR3: CASSQSHVQGLNTEAFF; DNA: TGTGCCAGCTCGCAGTCTCATGTACAGGGCTTGAACACTGAAGCTTTCTTT
J: TRBJ1-4; D: -; size: once; V: TRBV9; CDR3: CASSVGDSNREKLFF; DNA: TGTGCCAGCAGCGTCGGGGACTCCAATCGGGAAAAACTGTTTTTT